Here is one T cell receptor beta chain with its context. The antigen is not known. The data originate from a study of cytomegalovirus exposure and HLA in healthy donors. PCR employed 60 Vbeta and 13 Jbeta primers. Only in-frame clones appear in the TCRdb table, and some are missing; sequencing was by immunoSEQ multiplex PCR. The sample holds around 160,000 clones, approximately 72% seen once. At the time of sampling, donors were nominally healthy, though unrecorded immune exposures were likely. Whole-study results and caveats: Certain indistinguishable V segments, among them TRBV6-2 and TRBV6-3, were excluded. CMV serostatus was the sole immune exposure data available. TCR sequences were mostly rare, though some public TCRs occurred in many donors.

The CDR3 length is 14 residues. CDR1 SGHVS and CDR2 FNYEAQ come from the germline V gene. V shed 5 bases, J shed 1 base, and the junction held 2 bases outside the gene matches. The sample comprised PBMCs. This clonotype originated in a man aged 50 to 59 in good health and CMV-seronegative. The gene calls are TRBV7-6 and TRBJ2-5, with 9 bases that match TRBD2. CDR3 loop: CASSTAGGQETQYF. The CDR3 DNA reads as TGTGCCAGCAGCACAGCGGGGGGCCAAGAGACCCAGTACTTC.